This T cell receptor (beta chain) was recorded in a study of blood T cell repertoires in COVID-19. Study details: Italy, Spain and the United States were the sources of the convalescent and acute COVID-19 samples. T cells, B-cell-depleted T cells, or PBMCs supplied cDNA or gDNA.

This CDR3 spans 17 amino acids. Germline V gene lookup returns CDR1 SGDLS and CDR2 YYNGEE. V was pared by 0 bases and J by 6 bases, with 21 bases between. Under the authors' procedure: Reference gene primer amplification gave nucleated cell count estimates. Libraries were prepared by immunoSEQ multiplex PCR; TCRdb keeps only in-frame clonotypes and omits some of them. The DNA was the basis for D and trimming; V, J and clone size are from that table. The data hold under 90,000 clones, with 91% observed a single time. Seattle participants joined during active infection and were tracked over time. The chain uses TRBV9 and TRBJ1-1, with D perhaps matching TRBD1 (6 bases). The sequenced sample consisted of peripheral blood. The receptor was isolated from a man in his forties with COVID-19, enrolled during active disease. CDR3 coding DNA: TGTGCCAGCAGCGTAGCGGTAGGGGGTCAGGGGATCCCTGAAGCTTTCTTT. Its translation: CASSVAVGGQGIPEAFF.